Listed below are T cell receptor beta chains from one sample, sequenced in a study of beta chain features in type 1 diabetes. TCRdb's table, derived via immunoSEQ multiplex PCR, lists solely in-frame clones and lacks some. The sample includes 300,000 to 400,000 clones, 6.5% to 10% seen only once; the top ten take 0.44%. The sequenced sample consisted of central memory CD4+ T cells from blood. The receptors were sampled from a woman aged 18-29 years in good health. Each CDR3 is given with its conserved first and last residue. Fields, in order: CDR3 length, D gene, V gene, J gene, clone size, CDR3 protein, CDR3 DNA. D genes are given only for firm matches. The size entry is marked missing in some rows and otherwise reads once, few, many or a size class.

12,NA,TRBV6-1,TRBJ2-2,few,CASRGFTGELFF,TGTGCCAGCAGGGGGTTCACCGGGGAGCTGTTTTTT
16,TRBD1,TRBV10-3,TRBJ1-2,NA,CAISDSGDRGSSGYTF,TGTGCCATCAGTGATTCGGGGGACAGGGGGAGTTCTGGCTACACCTTC
15,NA,TRBV6-5,TRBJ2-5,few,CASSYSSAYQETQYF,TGTGCCAGCAGTTACTCGTCAGCGTACCAAGAGACCCAGTACTTC
14,TRBD1,TRBV4-3,TRBJ2-1,few,CASSQLTGTGEQFF,TGCGCCAGCAGCCAACTGACAGGGACGGGTGAGCAGTTCTTC
14,NA,TRBV29-1,TRBJ2-3,NA,CSGTPGDGTDTQYF,TGCAGCGGTACTCCAGGGGACGGCACAGATACGCAGTATTTT
16,NA,TRBV2,TRBJ2-1,many,CASSVQGGGSYNEQFF,TGTGCCAGCAGTGTCCAGGGGGGAGGGTCCTACAATGAGCAGTTCTTC
15,NA,TRBV4-3,TRBJ2-5,NA,CASSQEREREETQYF,TGCGCCAGCAGCCAAGAACGGGAGCGGGAAGAGACCCAGTACTTC
13,NA,TRBV7-2,TRBJ1-6,NA,CASSVQGDSPLHF,TGTGCCAGCAGCGTGCAGGGCGATTCACCCCTCCACTTT
15,NA,TRBV18,TRBJ2-1,few,CASSPPTASYNEQFF,TGTGCCAGCTCACCCCCAACAGCCTCCTACAATGAGCAGTTCTTC
15,TRBD2,TRBV7-3,TRBJ2-1,many,CASSKLAGGANEQFF,TGTGCCAGCAGCAAACTAGCGGGAGGCGCCAATGAGCAGTTCTTC
12,NA,TRBV6-6,TRBJ2-7,few,CASTGSPYEQYF,TGTGCCAGCACGGGTTCTCCCTACGAGCAGTACTTC
15,NA,TRBV7-9,TRBJ1-1,few,CASSPDGQINTEAFF,TGTGCCAGCAGCCCTGATGGACAGATTAACACTGAAGCTTTCTTT
15,TRBD1,TRBV5-8,TRBJ2-1,many,CASSLGQGNSNEQFF,TGTGCCAGCAGCTTGGGACAGGGGAATAGCAATGAGCAGTTCTTC
14,TRBD1,TRBV28,TRBJ2-3,NA,CAGQDKSSTDTQYF,TGTGCCGGACAGGACAAGTCTAGCACAGATACGCAGTATTTT
12,NA,TRBV25-1,TRBJ1-5,few,CASSRGNQPQHF,TGTGCCAGCAGCCGGGGCAACCAGCCCCAGCATTTT
12,TRBD1,TRBV5-1,TRBJ1-1,few,CASSLDRDEAFF,TGCGCCAGCAGTCTCGACAGGGACGAAGCTTTCTTT
13,NA,TRBV7-2,TRBJ2-3,NA,CASSLNPRDTQYF,TGTGCCAGCAGCTTAAACCCGAGAGATACGCAGTATTTT
18,TRBD1,TRBV7-8,TRBJ2-1,few,CASSSRRPGTGSGNEQFF,TGTGCCAGCAGCTCCCGAAGACCCGGGACAGGGTCGGGCAATGAGCAGTTCTTC
16,NA,TRBV11-2,TRBJ2-3,NA,CASSLWADSMYGTQYF,TGTGCCAGCAGCTTATGGGCAGACTCGATGTATGGTACGCAGTATTTT
13,TRBD2,TRBV28,TRBJ2-7,NA,CASTAGGSGEQYF,TGTGCCAGCACCGCGGGAGGGTCTGGGGAGCAGTACTTC
11,NA,TRBV29-1,TRBJ2-3,few,CSGKAGDTQYF,TGCAGCGGCAAAGCTGGGGATACGCAGTATTTT
14,NA,TRBV7-2,TRBJ1-2,NA,CASSLGDTIYGYTF,TGTGCCAGCAGCTTAGGGGACACAATCTATGGCTACACCTTC
11,NA,TRBV20-1,TRBJ1-2,NA,CSARVNGGYTF,TGCAGTGCTAGAGTCAACGGGGGCTACACCTTC
17,NA,TRBV4-1,TRBJ2-3,few,CASSQETARRGTDTQYF,TGCGCCAGCAGCCAAGAAACGGCTAGAAGAGGAACAGATACGCAGTATTTT
13,NA,TRBV5-6,TRBJ1-2,NA,CASSPQGTGGYTF,TGTGCCAGCAGTCCGCAGGGGACCGGCGGCTACACCTTC
13,NA,TRBV28,TRBJ1-2,many,CASSPPSGGGYTF,TGTGCCAGCAGTCCGCCTTCGGGGGGTGGCTACACCTTC
13,TRBD1,TRBV5-4,TRBJ2-7,few,CASSRDSFYEQYF,TGTGCCAGCAGCAGGGACAGCTTCTACGAGCAGTACTTC
13,NA,TRBV2,TRBJ1-1,few,CASRFGGNTEAFF,TGTGCCAGCAGGTTTGGTGGGAACACTGAAGCTTTCTTT
13,TRBD2,TRBV7-2,TRBJ2-5,NA,CASLAGVAETQYF,TGTGCCAGCTTAGCGGGAGTGGCAGAGACCCAGTACTTC
14,NA,TRBV7-9,TRBJ2-7,NA,CASNKDEGGYEQYF,TGTGCCAGCAACAAGGATGAAGGGGGATACGAGCAGTACTTC
12,NA,TRBV6-6,TRBJ1-2,many,CASRSGNYGYTF,TGTGCCAGCAGGTCCGGCAACTATGGCTACACCTTC
13,NA,TRBV5-1,TRBJ1-2,NA,CASSFGQNYGYTF,TGCGCCAGCAGCTTTGGACAAAACTATGGCTACACCTTC
14,TRBD2,TRBV28,TRBJ2-5,few,CASSYSGRRETQYF,TGTGCCAGCAGTTACAGCGGGAGGCGAGAGACCCAGTACTTC
14,TRBD1,TRBV7-2,TRBJ1-2,NA,CASSLGGQPAGYTF,TGTGCCAGCAGCTTAGGGGGACAGCCCGCGGGCTACACCTTC
14,NA,TRBV7-9,TRBJ1-3,few,CASSLGEPGNTIYF,TGTGCCAGCAGCTTAGGGGAACCTGGAAACACCATATATTTT
13,TRBD2,TRBV28,TRBJ2-5,NA,CASSKLARETQYF,TGTGCCAGCAGTAAACTAGCGCGGGAGACCCAGTACTTC
13,NA,TRBV7-8,TRBJ2-3,NA,CASIAAGTDTQYF,TGTGCCAGCATCGCAGCGGGCACAGATACGCAGTATTTT
13,TRBD2,TRBV6-5,TRBJ2-4,many,CASKLAGGNIQYF,TGTGCCAGCAAGCTAGCGGGAGGGAACATTCAGTACTTC
14,NA,TRBV10-3,TRBJ2-5,NA,CAISPKWPDGTQYF,TGTGCCATCAGTCCTAAGTGGCCCGACGGGACCCAGTACTTC
16,TRBD1,TRBV18,TRBJ1-2,NA,CASSPDVTGITYGYTF,TGTGCCAGCTCACCAGATGTGACAGGGATAACCTATGGCTACACCTTC
12,NA,TRBV4-3,TRBJ2-7,NA,CASSNGNREQYF,TGCGCCAGCAGCAACGGGAATCGCGAGCAGTACTTC
15,NA,TRBV10-3,TRBJ2-2,NA,CAISESGLSTGELFF,TGTGCCATCAGTGAGTCCGGTCTATCGACCGGGGAGCTGTTTTTT
17,TRBD2,TRBV5-1,TRBJ2-3,many,CASSLARLAANTDTQYF,TGCGCCAGCAGCTTGGCGCGACTAGCGGCAAACACAGATACGCAGTATTTT